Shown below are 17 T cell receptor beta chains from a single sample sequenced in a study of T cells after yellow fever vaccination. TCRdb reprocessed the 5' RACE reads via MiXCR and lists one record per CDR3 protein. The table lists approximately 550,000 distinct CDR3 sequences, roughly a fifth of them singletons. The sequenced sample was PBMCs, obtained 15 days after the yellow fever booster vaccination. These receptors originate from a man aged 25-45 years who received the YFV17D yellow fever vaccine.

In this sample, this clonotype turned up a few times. The CDR3 DNA reads as TGTGCCAGCAGTTACTTAGGACTAGAAGTATCAGATACGCAGTATTTT. Translation: CASSYLGLEVSDTQYF. The chain is built from TRBV2 and TRBJ2-3, with 7 bases identical to TRBD2. This CDR3 is 16 amino acids long. Germline V gene sequence: CDR1 SNHLY, CDR2 FYNNEI. V lost 5 bases, J lost 4 bases, and 12 bases stayed unmatched.

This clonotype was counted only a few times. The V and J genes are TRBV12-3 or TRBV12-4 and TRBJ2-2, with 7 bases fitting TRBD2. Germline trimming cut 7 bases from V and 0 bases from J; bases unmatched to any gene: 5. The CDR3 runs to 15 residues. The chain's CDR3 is CASMASGSNTGELFF. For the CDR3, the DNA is TGTGCCAGCATGGCTAGCGGATCGAACACCGGGGAGCTGTTTTTT.

The CDR3 here is CASSQPSTYQETQYF. DNA of the CDR3: TGTGCCAGCAGCCAACCTTCGACGTACCAAGAGACCCAGTACTTC. The chain joins TRBV7-2 to TRBJ2-5; no reliable D call. The CDR3 is 15 amino acids. V lost 5 bases and J 0 bases, leaving 13 bases between the germline ends. Germline V gives CDR1 SGHTA, CDR2 FQGNSA.

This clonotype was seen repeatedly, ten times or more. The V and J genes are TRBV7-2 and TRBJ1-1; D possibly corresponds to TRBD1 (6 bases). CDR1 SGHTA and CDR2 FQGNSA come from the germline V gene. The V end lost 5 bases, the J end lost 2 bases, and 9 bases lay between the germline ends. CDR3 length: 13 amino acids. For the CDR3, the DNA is TGTGCCAGCAGCAGACAGGCAAACACTGAAGCTTTCTTT. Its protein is CASSRQANTEAFF.

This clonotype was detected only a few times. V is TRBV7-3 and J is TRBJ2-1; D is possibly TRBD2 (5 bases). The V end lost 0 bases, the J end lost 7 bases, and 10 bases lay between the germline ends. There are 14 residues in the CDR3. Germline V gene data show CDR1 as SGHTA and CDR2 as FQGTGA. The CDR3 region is CASSLTGVENEQFF. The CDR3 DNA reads TGTGCCAGCAGCTTAACCGGGGTCGAAAATGAGCAGTTCTTC.

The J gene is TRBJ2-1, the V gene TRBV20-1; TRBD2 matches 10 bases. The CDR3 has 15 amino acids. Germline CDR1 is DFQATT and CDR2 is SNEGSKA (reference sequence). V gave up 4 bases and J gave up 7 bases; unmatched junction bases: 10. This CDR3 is CSAIRLAGVWNEQFF. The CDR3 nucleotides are TGCAGTGCTATTCGGCTAGCGGGAGTTTGGAATGAGCAGTTCTTC.

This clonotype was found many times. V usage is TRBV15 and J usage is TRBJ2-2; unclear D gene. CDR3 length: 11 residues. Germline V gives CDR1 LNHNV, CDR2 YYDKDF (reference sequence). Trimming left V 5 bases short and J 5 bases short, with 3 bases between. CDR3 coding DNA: TGTGCCACCAGCCGAACCGGGGAGCTGTTTTTT. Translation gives CATSRTGELFF.

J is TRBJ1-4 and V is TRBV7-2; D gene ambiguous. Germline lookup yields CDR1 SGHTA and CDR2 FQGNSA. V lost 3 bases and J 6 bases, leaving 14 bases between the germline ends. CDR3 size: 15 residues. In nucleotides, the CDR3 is TGTGCCAGCAGCTTCAGTGCCGGCGTCCATGAAAAACTGTTTTTT. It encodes CASSFSAGVHEKLFF.

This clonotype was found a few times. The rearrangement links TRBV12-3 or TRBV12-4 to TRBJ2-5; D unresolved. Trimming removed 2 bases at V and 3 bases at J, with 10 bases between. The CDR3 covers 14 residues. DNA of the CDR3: TGTGCCAGCAGTTTACGCAGCCAAGAAGAGACCCAGTACTTC. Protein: CASSLRSQEETQYF.

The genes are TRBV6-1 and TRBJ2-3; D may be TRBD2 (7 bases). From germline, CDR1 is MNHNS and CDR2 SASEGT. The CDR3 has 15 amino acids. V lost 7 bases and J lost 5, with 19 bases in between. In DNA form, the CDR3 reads TGTGCCAGCACCTCCTGGGGGGGCTATGGAGATACGCAGTATTTT. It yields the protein CASTSWGGYGDTQYF.

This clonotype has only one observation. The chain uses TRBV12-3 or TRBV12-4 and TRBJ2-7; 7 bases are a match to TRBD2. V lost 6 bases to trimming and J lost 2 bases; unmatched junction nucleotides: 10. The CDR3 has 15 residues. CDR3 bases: TGTGCCAGCAGGCCTAGCGGAGGGGTCACCTACGAGCAGTACTTC. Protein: CASRPSGGVTYEQYF.

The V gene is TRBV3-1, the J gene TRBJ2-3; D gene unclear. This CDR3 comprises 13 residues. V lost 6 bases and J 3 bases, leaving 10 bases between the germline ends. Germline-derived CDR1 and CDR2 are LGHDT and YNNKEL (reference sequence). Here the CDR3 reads CASSDIRTDTQYF. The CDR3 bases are TGTGCCAGCAGTGACATTCGTACAGATACGCAGTATTTT.

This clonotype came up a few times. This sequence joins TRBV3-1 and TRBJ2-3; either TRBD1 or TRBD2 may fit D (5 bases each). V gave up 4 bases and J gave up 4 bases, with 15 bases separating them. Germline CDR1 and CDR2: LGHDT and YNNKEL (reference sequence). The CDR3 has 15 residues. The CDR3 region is CASSPGTSFADTQYF. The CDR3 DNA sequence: TGTGCCAGCAGCCCAGGGACGTCCTTCGCAGATACGCAGTATTTT.

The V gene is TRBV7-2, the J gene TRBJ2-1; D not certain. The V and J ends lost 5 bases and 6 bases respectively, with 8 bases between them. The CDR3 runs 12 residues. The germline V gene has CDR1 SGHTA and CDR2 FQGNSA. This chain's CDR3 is CASSPAANEQFF. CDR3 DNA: TGTGCCAGCAGCCCCGCTGCCAATGAGCAGTTCTTC.

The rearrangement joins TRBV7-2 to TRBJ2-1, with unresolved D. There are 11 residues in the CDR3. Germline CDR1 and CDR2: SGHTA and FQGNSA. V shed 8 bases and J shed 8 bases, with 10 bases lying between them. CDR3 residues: CASVRPDEQFF. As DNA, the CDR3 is TGTGCCAGCGTGAGGCCCGATGAGCAGTTCTTC.

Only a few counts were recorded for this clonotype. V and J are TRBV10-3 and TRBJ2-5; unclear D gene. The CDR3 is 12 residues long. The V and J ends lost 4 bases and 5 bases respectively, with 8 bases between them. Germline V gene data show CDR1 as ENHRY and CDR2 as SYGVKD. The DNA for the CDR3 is TGTGCCATCAGTGCAATCGGGGAGACCCAGTACTTC. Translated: CAISAIGETQYF.

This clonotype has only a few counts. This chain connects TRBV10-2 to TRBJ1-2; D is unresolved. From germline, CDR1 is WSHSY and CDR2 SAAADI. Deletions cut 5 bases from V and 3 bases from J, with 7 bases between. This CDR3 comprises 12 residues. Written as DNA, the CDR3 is TGCGCCAGCAGTCCAGACCACTATGGCTACACCTTC. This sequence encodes CASSPDHYGYTF.